This is a list of T cell receptor beta chains from one sample in a study of T cells in localized non-small cell lung cancer. TCRdb's table, derived via immunoSEQ multiplex PCR, lists solely in-frame clones and lacks some. Of 90,000 to 95,000 clones listed, around 90% were seen once; the top ten hold roughly 15%. Sequenced here: peripheral blood, sampled before any cancer treatment. The receptors shown here come from a man aged 40 to 70 with stage I squamous cell lung carcinoma. Both conserved end residues are part of each CDR3. The order of the fields is CDR3 DNA, CDR3 protein, clone size, J gene, D gene, V gene. A D gene is named only where the DNA matches it firmly. Size values are once, few and many counts, or a class for expanded clones, and some rows have none.

DNA: TGCGCCAGCAGCCCCGGGAATCGGTACGAGCAGTACTTC
CDR3: CASSPGNRYEQYF
size: -
J: TRBJ2-7
D: -
V: TRBV5-1

DNA: TGTGCCAGCAGTTACCCGGGGCGGAACACTGAAGCTTTCTTT
CDR3: CASSYPGRNTEAFF
size: -
J: TRBJ1-1
D: -
V: TRBV6-5

DNA: TGTGCCAGCAGTGACGTCAGGGTATGGACTGAAGCTTTCTTT
CDR3: CASSDVRVWTEAFF
size: -
J: TRBJ1-1
D: -
V: TRBV6-5

DNA: TGTGCCAGCAGCGTTGGATCAGGCGGGGGAAGAGGGACCGGGGAGCTGTTTTTT
CDR3: CASSVGSGGGRGTGELFF
size: -
J: TRBJ2-2
D: TRBD2
V: TRBV9

DNA: TGTGCCAGCAGTGAAGTGGTCCCTAACTATGGCTACACCTTC
CDR3: CASSEVVPNYGYTF
size: -
J: TRBJ1-2
D: -
V: TRBV6-1

DNA: TGTGCCATCAGTGAGTCGTTACGTAGGAGCGGCCTACAATCTAGCACAGATACGCAGTATTTT
CDR3: CAISESLRRSGLQSSTDTQYF
size: -
J: TRBJ2-3
D: -
V: TRBV10-3

DNA: TGTGCCAGCAGTCGAAGGGCAGCCCAGGCCGGGGAGCTGTTTTTT
CDR3: CASSRRAAQAGELFF
size: -
J: TRBJ2-2
D: -
V: TRBV6-6

DNA: TGTGCCAGCAGCTCTAAGGGCGAGGAGACTGAAGCTTTCTTT
CDR3: CASSSKGEETEAFF
size: -
J: TRBJ1-1
D: -
V: TRBV5-4

DNA: TGTGCCAGCAGCGGGGCAGGATCCTCCTACGAGCAGTACTTC
CDR3: CASSGAGSSYEQYF
size: -
J: TRBJ2-7
D: -
V: TRBV2

DNA: TGTGCCAGCAACCCCGGGGGTTCCTACGAGCAGTACTTC
CDR3: CASNPGGSYEQYF
size: -
J: TRBJ2-7
D: -
V: TRBV6-6

DNA: TGTGCCAGCAGTTTACTGGGGGCCAAAAACATTCAGTACTTC
CDR3: CASSLLGAKNIQYF
size: -
J: TRBJ2-4
D: -
V: TRBV27

DNA: TGCGCCAGCAGCTCGACAGGGACGGACACCATATATTTT
CDR3: CASSSTGTDTIYF
size: -
J: TRBJ1-3
D: TRBD1
V: TRBV5-1

DNA: TGCGCCAGCAGCCAGAGCAGGGGGCTTAGGTATGGGGCCAACGTCCTGACTTTC
CDR3: CASSQSRGLRYGANVLTF
size: -
J: TRBJ2-6
D: TRBD1
V: TRBV4-3

DNA: TGCGCCAGCAGCCCCTTCGGGACAGGGACCGATCTGATCTATGGCTACACCTTC
CDR3: CASSPFGTGTDLIYGYTF
size: once
J: TRBJ1-2
D: TRBD1
V: TRBV10-1

DNA: TGTGCCAGCTCACGGGACAGAGACACTGAAGCTTTCTTT
CDR3: CASSRDRDTEAFF
size: -
J: TRBJ1-1
D: TRBD1
V: TRBV18

DNA: TGTGCCAGCAGCCGGCCCGCCCGGGCCTACAATGAGCAGTTCTTC
CDR3: CASSRPARAYNEQFF
size: -
J: TRBJ2-1
D: -
V: TRBV11-2

DNA: TGTGCCAGCTCACCACAGGACTACGAGCAGTACTTC
CDR3: CASSPQDYEQYF
size: -
J: TRBJ2-7
D: -
V: TRBV18

DNA: TGTGCCAGCAGCTTTGAGGATCAGCCCCAGCATTTT
CDR3: CASSFEDQPQHF
size: -
J: TRBJ1-5
D: -
V: TRBV7-3

DNA: TGTGCCAGCAGTTACCAGGCGACTAGAAACACCGGGGAGCTGTTTTTT
CDR3: CASSYQATRNTGELFF
size: -
J: TRBJ2-2
D: -
V: TRBV6-5

DNA: TGTGCCAGCAGTCTCACCTGGTCGAGTGAGGCCTACGAGCAGTACTTC
CDR3: CASSLTWSSEAYEQYF
size: -
J: TRBJ2-7
D: -
V: TRBV27

DNA: TGTGCCACCAGCAGAGATCTACTCTATGGCTACACCTTC
CDR3: CATSRDLLYGYTF
size: -
J: TRBJ1-2
D: -
V: TRBV15

DNA: TGTGCCAGCAGTCCCGGATTTGGTGTAGTAGCCTACGAGCAGTACTTC
CDR3: CASSPGFGVVAYEQYF
size: -
J: TRBJ2-7
D: -
V: TRBV6-6

DNA: TGTGCCAGTACAGGGGACGGGCCTTACACCTTC
CDR3: CASTGDGPYTF
size: -
J: TRBJ1-2
D: -
V: TRBV19

DNA: TGCAGTGCACGGACAGGCGCTGAAGCTTTCTTT
CDR3: CSARTGAEAFF
size: -
J: TRBJ1-1
D: TRBD1
V: TRBV20-1

DNA: TGTGCCAGCGGCCCAGGGGGCACGAGGAACACTGAAGCTTTCTTT
CDR3: CASGPGGTRNTEAFF
size: -
J: TRBJ1-1
D: TRBD1
V: TRBV6-5

DNA: TGTGCCAGCAGTCGAGGGTGGACTAATGAAAAACTGTTTTTT
CDR3: CASSRGWTNEKLFF
size: -
J: TRBJ1-4
D: -
V: TRBV6-5

DNA: TGTGCCAGCAGCCTGAACCGGGACTACAATGAGCAGTTCTTC
CDR3: CASSLNRDYNEQFF
size: -
J: TRBJ2-1
D: -
V: TRBV5-6

DNA: TGTGCCAGCAGCCCCCTTCGGGACTTATACAATGAGCAGTTCTTC
CDR3: CASSPLRDLYNEQFF
size: -
J: TRBJ2-1
D: -
V: TRBV14

DNA: TGCAGTGCTAGAGGGGACAGGGTGGACACCTTC
CDR3: CSARGDRVDTF
size: few
J: TRBJ1-2
D: TRBD1
V: TRBV20-1

DNA: TGTGCCAGCAGGTTACAGGGCTTTGTGGGTCAGCCCCAGCATTTT
CDR3: CASRLQGFVGQPQHF
size: -
J: TRBJ1-5
D: -
V: TRBV5-7

DNA: TGTGCCAGCAGTTTAAAAGGGGCGGACACCAGCTCCTATAATTCACCCCTCCACTTT
CDR3: CASSLKGADTSSYNSPLHF
size: -
J: TRBJ1-6
D: -
V: TRBV27

DNA: TGTGCCAGCAGGGCCACCCTACAGGGGTTGCTAGCTTTCTTT
CDR3: CASRATLQGLLAFF
size: -
J: TRBJ1-1
D: TRBD1
V: TRBV27

DNA: TGTGCCAGCAGCTTAGGACCAGGGTGGGCTAGCGGAACCTACGAGCAGTACTTC
CDR3: CASSLGPGWASGTYEQYF
size: -
J: TRBJ2-7
D: TRBD2
V: TRBV7-8

DNA: TGCGCCAGCGGATGGGATACGCAGTATTTT
CDR3: CASGWDTQYF
size: -
J: TRBJ2-3
D: -
V: TRBV10-2

DNA: TGTGCCTCCCGGGGTTTGCCGAACACTGAAGCTTTCTTT
CDR3: CASRGLPNTEAFF
size: few
J: TRBJ1-1
D: -
V: TRBV10-3

DNA: TGTGCCAGCAGCCCAGGGACAGGGAGGTATTCACCCCTCCACTTT
CDR3: CASSPGTGRYSPLHF
size: -
J: TRBJ1-6
D: TRBD1
V: TRBV7-2

DNA: TGCAGCGGCGACAGGGGGCTAGATACTGAAGCTTTCTTT
CDR3: CSGDRGLDTEAFF
size: -
J: TRBJ1-1
D: TRBD1
V: TRBV29-1

DNA: TGTGCCAGCAGCTCCCAACAGGGGTCTAATGAAAAACTGTTTTTT
CDR3: CASSSQQGSNEKLFF
size: few
J: TRBJ1-4
D: TRBD1
V: TRBV7-8

DNA: TGTGCCAGCTCACCAGCGAGCGGAATACACAATGAGCAGTTCTTC
CDR3: CASSPASGIHNEQFF
size: once
J: TRBJ2-1
D: -
V: TRBV18

DNA: TGTGCCAGCAGTGATGCAAGGGTCGGTGGGGCCAACGTCCTGACTTTC
CDR3: CASSDARVGGANVLTF
size: -
J: TRBJ2-6
D: -
V: TRBV28